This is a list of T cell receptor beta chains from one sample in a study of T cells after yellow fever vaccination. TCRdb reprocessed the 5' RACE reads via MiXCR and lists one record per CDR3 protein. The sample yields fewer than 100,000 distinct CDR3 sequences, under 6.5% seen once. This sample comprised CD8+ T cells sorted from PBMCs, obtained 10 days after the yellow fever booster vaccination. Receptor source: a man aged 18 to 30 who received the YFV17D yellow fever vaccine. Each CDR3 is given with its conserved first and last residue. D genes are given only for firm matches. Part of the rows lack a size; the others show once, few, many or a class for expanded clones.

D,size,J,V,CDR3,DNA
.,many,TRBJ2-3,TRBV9,CASSPTGAITDTQYF,TGTGCCAGCAGCCCCACCGGGGCGATCACAGATACGCAGTATTTT
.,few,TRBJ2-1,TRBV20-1,CSARAYTGNEQFF,TGCAGTGCTAGAGCCTATACGGGGAATGAGCAGTTCTTC
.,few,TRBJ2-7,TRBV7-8,CASSLTVPSYEQYF,TGTGCCAGCAGCTTAACTGTGCCTTCCTACGAGCAGTACTTC
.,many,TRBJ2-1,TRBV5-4,CASSFGPGVNEQFF,TGTGCCAGCAGCTTCGGCCCAGGGGTCAATGAGCAGTTCTTC
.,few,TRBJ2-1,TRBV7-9,CASSLGGHQNEQFF,TGTGCCAGCAGCTTAGGGGGGCATCAGAATGAGCAGTTCTTC
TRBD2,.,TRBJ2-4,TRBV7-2,CASSAGLAGFIQYF,TGTGCCAGCAGCGCGGGACTAGCGGGGTTCATTCAGTACTTC
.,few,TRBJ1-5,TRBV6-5,CASSYSYGNQPQHF,TGTGCCAGCAGTTACTCTTACGGGAATCAGCCCCAGCATTTT
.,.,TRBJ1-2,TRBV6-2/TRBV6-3,CASSYGDYYGYTF,TGTGCCAGCAGTTACGGGGACTACTATGGCTACACCTTC
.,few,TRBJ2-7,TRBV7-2,CASTPQPGTLIEQYF,TGTGCCAGCACCCCCCAGCCGGGGACCCTTATCGAGCAGTACTTC
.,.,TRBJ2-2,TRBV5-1,CASSPEVLNTGELFF,TGCGCCAGCAGTCCCGAGGTCTTAAACACCGGGGAGCTGTTTTTT
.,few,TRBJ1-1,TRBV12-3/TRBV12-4,CASSLALTEAFF,TGTGCCAGCAGTTTAGCGCTCACTGAAGCTTTCTTT
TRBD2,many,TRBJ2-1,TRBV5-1,CASSPGLAGGLYNEQFF,TGCGCCAGCAGCCCGGGACTAGCGGGAGGTTTATACAATGAGCAGTTCTTC
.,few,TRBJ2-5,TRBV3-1,CASSHGQQETQYF,TGTGCCAGCAGCCACGGACAGCAAGAGACCCAGTACTTC
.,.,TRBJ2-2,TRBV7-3,CASSLVRGTNTGELFF,TGTGCCAGCAGCCTTGTTCGGGGGACGAACACCGGGGAGCTGTTTTTT
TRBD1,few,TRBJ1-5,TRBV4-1,CASSQQGRQGQPQHF,TGCGCCAGCAGCCAACAGGGGCGACAGGGACAGCCCCAGCATTTT
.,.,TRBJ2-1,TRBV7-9,CASSLYGVTSPNEQFF,TGTGCCAGCAGCTTATATGGGGTAACAAGCCCAAATGAGCAGTTCTTC
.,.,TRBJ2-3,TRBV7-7,CASSSLAWGEDTQYF,TGTGCCAGCAGTTCCCTAGCGTGGGGCGAGGATACGCAGTATTTT
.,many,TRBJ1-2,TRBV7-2,CASSLDPGPYGYTF,TGTGCCAGCAGCTTAGACCCAGGGCCATATGGCTACACCTTC
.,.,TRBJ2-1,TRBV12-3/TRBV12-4,CASSKDGYNEQFF,TGTGCCAGCAGCAAAGACGGCTACAATGAGCAGTTCTTC
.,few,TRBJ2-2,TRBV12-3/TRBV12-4,CASSSPGTNTGELFF,TGTGCCAGCAGTTCCCCAGGGACTAACACCGGGGAGCTGTTTTTT
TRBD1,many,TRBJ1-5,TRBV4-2,CASSQDGQGNQPQHF,TGTGCCAGCAGCCAAGATGGACAGGGCAATCAGCCCCAGCATTTT
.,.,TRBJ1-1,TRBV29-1,CSASTGPAAFF,TGCAGCGCTTCTACAGGGCCGGCGGCTTTCTTT
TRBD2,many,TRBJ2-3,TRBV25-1,CASSEALSGRAQYF,TGTGCCAGCAGTGAGGCCCTTTCAGGGAGGGCGCAGTATTTT
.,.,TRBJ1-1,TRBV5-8,CASSFWGRVNTEAFF,TGTGCCAGCAGCTTTTGGGGGAGAGTGAACACTGAAGCTTTCTTT